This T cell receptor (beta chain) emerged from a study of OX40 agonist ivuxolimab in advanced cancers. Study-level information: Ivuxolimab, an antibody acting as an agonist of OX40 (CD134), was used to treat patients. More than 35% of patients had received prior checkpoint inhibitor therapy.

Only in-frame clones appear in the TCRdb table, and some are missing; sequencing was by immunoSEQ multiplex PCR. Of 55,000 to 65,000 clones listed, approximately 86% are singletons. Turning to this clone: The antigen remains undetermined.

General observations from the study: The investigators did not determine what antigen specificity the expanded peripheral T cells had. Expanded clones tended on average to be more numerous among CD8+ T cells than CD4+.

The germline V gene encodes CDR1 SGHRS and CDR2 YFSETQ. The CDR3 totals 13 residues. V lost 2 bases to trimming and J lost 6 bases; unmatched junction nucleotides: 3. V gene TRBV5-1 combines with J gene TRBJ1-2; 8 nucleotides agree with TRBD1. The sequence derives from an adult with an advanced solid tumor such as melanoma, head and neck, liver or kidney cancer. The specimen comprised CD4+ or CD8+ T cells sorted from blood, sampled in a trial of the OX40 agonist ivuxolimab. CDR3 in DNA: TGCGCCAGCAGCTTAGACAGGGGCGATGGCTACACCTTC. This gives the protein CASSLDRGDGYTF. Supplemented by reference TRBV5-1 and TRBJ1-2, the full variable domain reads KAGVTQTPRYLIKTRGQQVTLSCSPISGHRSVSWYQQTPGQGLQFLFEYFSETQRNKGNFPGRFSGRQFSNSRSEMNVSTLELGDSALYLCASSLDRGDGYTFGSGTRLTVV.